This entry lists 3 T cell receptor beta chains sequenced from one sample in a study of liver allograft versus peripheral blood T cells. The wider study: Intrahepatic T cell receptor repertoires from transplanted livers were compared against repertoires in recipients' peripheral blood.

TCRdb re-derived calls from the reads in MiXCR, one entry per CDR3 protein. The data contain 6,200 or so distinct CDR3 sequences, approximately 15% of them singletons. These receptors were collected from a human patient who had a liver transplant. Some T cells may have come from the graft donor.

V is TRBV7-3 and J is TRBJ1-1; D is uncertain. V dropped 5 bases and J dropped 7 bases, with 14 bases sitting between them. The CDR3 runs 13 residues. Germline lookup yields CDR1 SGHTA and CDR2 FQGTGA. This CDR3 is CASSTSPGSEAFF. CDR3 coding DNA: TGTGCCAGCAGCACATCACCGGGGAGTGAAGCTTTCTTT.

By sample fraction, this clonotype is medium-sized. The chain couples TRBV6-1 to TRBJ2-1; TRBD2 might be the D (7 bases). The CDR3 totals 15 residues. Germline V CDR1 and CDR2: MNHNS, SASEGT. Trimming took off 4 bases at V and 7 bases at J, with 17 bases between the two ends. CDR3 coding DNA: TGTGCCAGCAGTGTCTTGGCGGGGGCTGGGAATGAGCAGTTCTTC. Translation gives CASSVLAGAGNEQFF.

By its share, this clonotype is medium-sized. V gene TRBV27 combines with J gene TRBJ2-1; 9 bases are shared with TRBD2. This CDR3 is built from 16 residues. V lost 1 base to trimming and J lost 5 bases; unmatched junction nucleotides: 6. Germline V gene lookup returns CDR1 MNHEY and CDR2 SMNVEV (reference sequence). The CDR3, as DNA: TGTGCCAGCAGTTTATGGGGCGGGGGGGCAGACAATGAGCAGTTCTTC. Protein product: CASSLWGGGADNEQFF.